Listed below are T cell receptor beta chains from one sample, sequenced in a study of cytomegalovirus exposure and HLA in healthy donors. Generated by immunoSEQ multiplex PCR, the TCRdb table keeps only in-frame clones and is missing some. The data show 100,000 to 120,000 clones, about three quarters seen once. Specimen: PBMCs. These receptors were collected from a young woman in good health and CMV-seronegative. Each CDR3 is given with its conserved first and last residue. D genes are given only for firm matches. Not all rows give a size; the values are once, few, many and, for expanded clones, a class.

cdr3_aa: CASATENYGYTF; cdr3_nt: TGTGCCAGCGCGACAGAGAACTATGGCTACACCTTC; d_call: NA; j_call: TRBJ1-2; v_call: TRBV28; clone_size: NA
cdr3_aa: CASSRSTFRGTKNIQYF; cdr3_nt: TGTGCCAGCAGCCGAAGCACTTTTAGGGGAACCAAAAACATTCAGTACTTC; d_call: NA; j_call: TRBJ2-4; v_call: TRBV14; clone_size: NA
cdr3_aa: CASSFAWGRADTQYF; cdr3_nt: TGTGCCAGCAGTTTCGCCTGGGGGCGGGCAGATACGCAGTATTTT; d_call: NA; j_call: TRBJ2-3; v_call: TRBV28; clone_size: NA
cdr3_aa: CSVLSGQGNGGELFF; cdr3_nt: TGCAGCGTTTTATCTGGACAGGGAAATGGCGGGGAGCTGTTTTTT; d_call: TRBD1; j_call: TRBJ2-2; v_call: TRBV29-1; clone_size: once
cdr3_aa: CASSLFPGGPYNEQFF; cdr3_nt: TGTGCCAGCAGCTTATTTCCGGGGGGGCCCTACAATGAGCAGTTCTTC; d_call: TRBD2; j_call: TRBJ2-1; v_call: TRBV7-2; clone_size: NA
cdr3_aa: CASSLSAASGTGEQYF; cdr3_nt: TGTGCCAGCAGCTTATCGGCGGCTAGCGGGACTGGCGAGCAGTACTTC; d_call: TRBD2; j_call: TRBJ2-7; v_call: TRBV7-3; clone_size: once
cdr3_aa: CASSFDSLAFF; cdr3_nt: TGTGCCAGCAGTTTTGACAGTTTAGCTTTCTTT; d_call: NA; j_call: TRBJ1-1; v_call: TRBV2; clone_size: NA
cdr3_aa: CASSTRENQPQHF; cdr3_nt: TGTGCCAGCAGCACACGGGAAAATCAGCCCCAGCATTTT; d_call: NA; j_call: TRBJ1-5; v_call: TRBV7-2; clone_size: NA
cdr3_aa: CAWSASVLAGGGELFF; cdr3_nt: TGTGCCTGGAGTGCCTCCGTGTTAGCGGGAGGCGGGGAGCTGTTTTTT; d_call: TRBD2; j_call: TRBJ2-2; v_call: TRBV30; clone_size: NA
cdr3_aa: CASSFQPGSEQYF; cdr3_nt: TGTGCTAGCAGCTTTCAACCGGGATCCGAGCAGTACTTC; d_call: NA; j_call: TRBJ2-7; v_call: TRBV7-7; clone_size: few
cdr3_aa: CASSETLEEYF; cdr3_nt: TGTGCCAGCAGTGAAACCTTGGAGGAGTATTTT; d_call: NA; j_call: TRBJ2-3; v_call: TRBV2; clone_size: NA
cdr3_aa: CASSQVTGNQPQHF; cdr3_nt: TGTGCCAGCAGCCAAGTAACGGGGAACCAGCCCCAGCATTTT; d_call: NA; j_call: TRBJ1-5; v_call: TRBV4-2; clone_size: once
cdr3_aa: CASSPGTGRTKDEQYF; cdr3_nt: TGTGCCAGCAGCCCGGGGACAGGGCGGACGAAAGACGAGCAGTACTTC; d_call: TRBD1; j_call: TRBJ2-7; v_call: TRBV7-6; clone_size: NA
cdr3_aa: CASRHGTGGTDTQYF; cdr3_nt: TGCGCCAGCAGGCACGGGACAGGGGGAACAGATACGCAGTATTTT; d_call: TRBD1; j_call: TRBJ2-3; v_call: TRBV5-1; clone_size: NA
cdr3_aa: CASRGTPSDNEQFF; cdr3_nt: TGCGCCAGCAGAGGGACACCCTCGGACAATGAGCAGTTCTTC; d_call: NA; j_call: TRBJ2-1; v_call: TRBV5-1; clone_size: few
cdr3_aa: CASSQDRDEKLFF; cdr3_nt: TGCGCCAGCAGCCAAGATCGGGATGAAAAACTGTTTTTT; d_call: NA; j_call: TRBJ1-4; v_call: TRBV4-3; clone_size: few
cdr3_aa: CASRSSGRASEQYF; cdr3_nt: TGTGCCAGCAGAAGTAGCGGGAGGGCCTCCGAGCAGTACTTC; d_call: TRBD2; j_call: TRBJ2-7; v_call: TRBV6-6; clone_size: NA
cdr3_aa: CASSLDLGGVSGGLYEQYF; cdr3_nt: TGTGCCAGCAGCTTGGATCTTGGCGGGGTTAGCGGGGGGTTGTACGAGCAGTACTTC; d_call: TRBD2; j_call: TRBJ2-7; v_call: TRBV5-6; clone_size: NA
cdr3_aa: CASSPGPGTDLAKNIQYF; cdr3_nt: TGTGCCAGCAGCCCGGGTCCGGGGACAGATCTAGCCAAAAACATTCAGTACTTC; d_call: TRBD1; j_call: TRBJ2-4; v_call: TRBV13; clone_size: NA
cdr3_aa: CASSPGGIYEQYF; cdr3_nt: TGTGCCAGCTCGCCTGGCGGGATTTACGAGCAGTACTTC; d_call: NA; j_call: TRBJ2-7; v_call: TRBV2; clone_size: NA